The 2 T cell receptor beta chains reported below all come from one sample, sequenced in a study of blood T cells in healthy people across ages (dated by TCRdb to about 2015). Receptors were amplified or captured by 5' RACE. Instrument used: Illumina HiSeq 2500. A second PCR of roughly 7 to 11 cycles was performed with a sample-barcoded 5' primer and a J-beta primer mix. The raw public data were reprocessed by TCRdb itself: fastp quality trimming at Q25, MiXCR clonotype calling, in-frame beta chains only. Each CDR3 protein gets just one entry, which takes the most common genes and DNA from the rows behind it. This sample is represented by some 760,000 distinct CDR3 sequences; around 25% of them were singletons. The ten largest make up approximately 4% of the sample. The sample was also reused in another study, on T cells of mothers and their children.

Sequencing was done on a sample of blood. These receptors came from a boy younger than 18 in good health.

This clonotype showed up just a few times. J is TRBJ1-1 and V is TRBV7-3; D call uncertain. This CDR3 comprises 15 residues. Germline values: CDR1 SGHTA, CDR2 FQGTGA. The V end lost 2 bases, the J end lost 4 bases, and 14 bases lay between the germline ends. CDR3 bases: TGTGCCAGCAGCTTAGCCGAGGGATTGGGCACTGAAGCTTTCTTT. Translation gives CASSLAEGLGTEAFF. The whole variable domain, filled in from reference TRBV7-3 and TRBJ1-1, reads GAGVSQTPSNKVTEKGKYVELRCDPISGHTALYWYRQSLGQGPEFLIYFQGTGAADDSGLPNDRFFAVRPEGSVSTLKIQRTERGDSAVYLCASSLAEGLGTEAFFGQGTRLTVV.

The gene calls are TRBV4-3 and TRBJ2-2; 7 bases map to TRBD1. This CDR3 is built from 17 residues. Trimming cost V 0 bases and J 3 bases; bases outside gene matches: 7. CDR1 is LGHNA and CDR2 is YSLEER in the germline V gene. CDR3 nucleotides: TGCGCCAGCAGCCAAGATAGGGACAGTCGGGACACCGGGGAGCTGTTTTTT. Protein sequence: CASSQDRDSRDTGELFF.